This TCR beta chain was sequenced for a study of blood T cell repertoires in COVID-19. Germline CDR1 reads MDHEN; CDR2 reads SYDVKM. The CDR3 consists of 13 residues. Trimming cost V 6 bases and J 9 bases, with 15 bases left between them. This table comes from immunoSEQ multiplex PCR, and its TCRdb copy is limited to in-frame clones, with some not included. The profile shows roughly 180,000 clones, more than 85% of them singletons. Sequenced input: peripheral blood. The TCR comes from a woman aged 25 to 39 with active or convalescent COVID-19. The J gene is TRBJ1-5, the V gene TRBV28; D remains unclear. This CDR3 is CASSPDYTWPQHF. The CDR3 region has the DNA TGTGCCAGCAGCCCTGACTATACATGGCCCCAGCATTTT. Full variable domain (rest looked up from reference TRBV28 and TRBJ1-5): DVKVTQSSRYLVKRTGEKVFLECVQDMDHENMFWYRQDPGLGLRLIYFSYDVKMKEKGDIPEGYSVSREKKERFSLILESASTNQTSMYLCASSPDYTWPQHFGDGTRLSIL.